The subject of this entry is one T cell receptor beta chain. This clonotype was detected many times. It lacks a known antigen. Base-call qualities are not available, and no considerably larger clone is one nucleotide away. The V end loses 2 bases and the J end loses 3 bases, and a stretch of 8 bases separates them. Including cysteine and phenylalanine, the CDR3 has 14 amino acids. Just the 42-base CDR3 DNA is kept, in frame starting at base 1. Libraries were made using PCR. Sequencing took place on an Illumina HiSeq 2500. Molecular barcoding was employed in the preparation of TCR libraries, with unique molecular identifiers being used to normalize TCRbeta repertoire quantification. In-frame beta chains were kept once TCRdb had trimmed the public reads at Q25 with fastp and called clones with MiXCR. Merged by CDR3 protein, the rows form single entries marked with the most common genes and DNA. This sample lists a few hundred thousand distinct CDR3 sequences; around an eighth were detected once. In total, the top ten clones hold around 6.1% of the sample.

This sample is drawn from a study of T-cell reconstitution after alpha-beta-depleted transplantation in children (TCRdb year 2016). Notes on the research overall: Using TCR repertoire profiling, the study quantitatively followed how T-cell immune reconstitution unfolded in children after TCRalphabeta/CD19-depleted allogeneic hematopoietic cell transplantation.

This receptor chain uses TRBV12-3 or TRBV12-4 and TRBJ2-1; TRBD1 is a possible D gene, resting on 5 matching bases. Sequencing was performed on PBMCs from the stem cell graft donor, taken from the stem cell graft. This receptor was obtained from a human donor who donated a stem cell graft to a child with combined immunodeficiency. The CDR3 has the sequence CASSLSGLYNEQFF. The bases are TGTGCCAGCAGTTTATCAGGGCTCTACAATGAGCAGTTCTTC.